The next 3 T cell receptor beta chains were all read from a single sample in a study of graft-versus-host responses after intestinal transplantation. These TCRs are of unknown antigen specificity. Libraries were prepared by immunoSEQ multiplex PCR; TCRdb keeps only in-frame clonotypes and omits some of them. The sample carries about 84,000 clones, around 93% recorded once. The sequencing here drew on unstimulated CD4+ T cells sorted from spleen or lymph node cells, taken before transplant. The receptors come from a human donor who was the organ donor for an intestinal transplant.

CDR3 in DNA: TGCGCCAGCAGTTACACTCTTCCGCGGGGGCAAGAGACCCAGTACTTC. Translation: CASSYTLPRGQETQYF. The chain uses TRBV4-1 and TRBJ2-5; 7 bases map to TRBD2. The CDR3 has 16 residues. CDR1 and CDR2 from the germline V gene are MGHRA and YSYEKL. V was clipped by 6 bases and J by 2 bases; unmatched bases: 12.

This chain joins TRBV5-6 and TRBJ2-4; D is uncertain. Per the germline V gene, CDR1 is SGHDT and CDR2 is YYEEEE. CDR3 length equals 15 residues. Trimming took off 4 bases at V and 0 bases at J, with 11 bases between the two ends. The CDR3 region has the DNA TGTGCCAGCAGCGGCGGATCTCTAGCCAAAAACATTCAGTACTTC. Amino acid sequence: CASSGGSLAKNIQYF.

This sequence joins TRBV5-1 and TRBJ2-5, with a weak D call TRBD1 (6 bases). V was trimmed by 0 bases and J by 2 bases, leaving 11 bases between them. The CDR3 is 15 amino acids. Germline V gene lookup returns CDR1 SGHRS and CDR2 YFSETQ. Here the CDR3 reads CASSLAVGTQETQYF. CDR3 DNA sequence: TGCGCCAGCAGCTTGGCTGTGGGGACACAAGAGACCCAGTACTTC. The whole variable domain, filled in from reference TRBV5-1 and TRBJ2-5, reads KAGVTQTPRYLIKTRGQQVTLSCSPISGHRSVSWYQQTPGQGLQFLFEYFSETQRNKGNFPGRFSGRQFSNSRSEMNVSTLELGDSALYLCASSLAVGTQETQYFGPGTRLLVL.